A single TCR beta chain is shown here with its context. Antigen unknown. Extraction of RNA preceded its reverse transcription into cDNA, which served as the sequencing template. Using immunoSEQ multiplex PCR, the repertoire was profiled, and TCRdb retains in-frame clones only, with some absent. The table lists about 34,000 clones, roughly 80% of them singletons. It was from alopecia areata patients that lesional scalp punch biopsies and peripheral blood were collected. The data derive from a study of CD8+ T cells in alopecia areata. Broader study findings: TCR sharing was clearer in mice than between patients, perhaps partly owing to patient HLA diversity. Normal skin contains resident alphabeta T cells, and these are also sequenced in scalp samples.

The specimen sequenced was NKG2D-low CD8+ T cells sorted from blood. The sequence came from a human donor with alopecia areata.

CDR3 in DNA: TGTGCCAGCTCACCACCGGAGACTGACCGGAACACTGAAGCTTTCTTT. Translating gives CASSPPETDRNTEAFF. V gene TRBV18 combines with J gene TRBJ1-1; D gene ambiguous. Trimming pared 0 bases from V and 1 base from J, leaving 12 bases between. CDR3 length: 16 amino acids. In germline, CDR1 is KGHSH, CDR2 LQKENI. The complete variable domain, with remaining parts taken from reference TRBV18 and TRBJ1-1, reads NAGVMQNPRHLVRRRGQEARLRCSPMKGHSHVYWYRQLPEEGLKFMVYLQKENIIDESGMPKERFSAEFPKEGPSILRIQQVVRGDSAAYFCASSPPETDRNTEAFFGQGTRLTVV.